The T cell receptor beta chain described here comes from a study of PD-1 blockade in mismatch repair-deficient tumors. Turning to the study itself: All were previously treated, progressing patients with around 12 mismatch repair-deficient cancer types.

Sequenced by immunoSEQ multiplex PCR; TCRdb stores in-frame clones only, minus some. Among 85,000 to 130,000 clones listed, 82% were seen once. All patients were mismatch repair deficient, assessed by either PCR or immunohistochemistry. The TCR-sequenced patients were a few responders to pembrolizumab. Trimming stripped 5 bases from V and 4 bases from J, with 17 bases between. The germline V gene has CDR1 GTSNPN and CDR2 SVGIG (reference sequence). The CDR3 is 14 residues long. Concerning this clone: The antigen remains undetermined.

Study-wide results and limits: After pembrolizumab, tumor-resident clones rose rapidly, then generally contracted before radiologic responses.

J is TRBJ1-2 and V is TRBV30; no reliable D call. The material was peripheral blood, obtained roughly 35 weeks after starting pembrolizumab. This TCR came from an adult with mismatch repair-deficient cancer. For the CDR3, the DNA is TGTGCCTGGGCCCTCACCGGGATCTTCTATGGCTACACCTTC. Amino acid sequence: CAWALTGIFYGYTF.